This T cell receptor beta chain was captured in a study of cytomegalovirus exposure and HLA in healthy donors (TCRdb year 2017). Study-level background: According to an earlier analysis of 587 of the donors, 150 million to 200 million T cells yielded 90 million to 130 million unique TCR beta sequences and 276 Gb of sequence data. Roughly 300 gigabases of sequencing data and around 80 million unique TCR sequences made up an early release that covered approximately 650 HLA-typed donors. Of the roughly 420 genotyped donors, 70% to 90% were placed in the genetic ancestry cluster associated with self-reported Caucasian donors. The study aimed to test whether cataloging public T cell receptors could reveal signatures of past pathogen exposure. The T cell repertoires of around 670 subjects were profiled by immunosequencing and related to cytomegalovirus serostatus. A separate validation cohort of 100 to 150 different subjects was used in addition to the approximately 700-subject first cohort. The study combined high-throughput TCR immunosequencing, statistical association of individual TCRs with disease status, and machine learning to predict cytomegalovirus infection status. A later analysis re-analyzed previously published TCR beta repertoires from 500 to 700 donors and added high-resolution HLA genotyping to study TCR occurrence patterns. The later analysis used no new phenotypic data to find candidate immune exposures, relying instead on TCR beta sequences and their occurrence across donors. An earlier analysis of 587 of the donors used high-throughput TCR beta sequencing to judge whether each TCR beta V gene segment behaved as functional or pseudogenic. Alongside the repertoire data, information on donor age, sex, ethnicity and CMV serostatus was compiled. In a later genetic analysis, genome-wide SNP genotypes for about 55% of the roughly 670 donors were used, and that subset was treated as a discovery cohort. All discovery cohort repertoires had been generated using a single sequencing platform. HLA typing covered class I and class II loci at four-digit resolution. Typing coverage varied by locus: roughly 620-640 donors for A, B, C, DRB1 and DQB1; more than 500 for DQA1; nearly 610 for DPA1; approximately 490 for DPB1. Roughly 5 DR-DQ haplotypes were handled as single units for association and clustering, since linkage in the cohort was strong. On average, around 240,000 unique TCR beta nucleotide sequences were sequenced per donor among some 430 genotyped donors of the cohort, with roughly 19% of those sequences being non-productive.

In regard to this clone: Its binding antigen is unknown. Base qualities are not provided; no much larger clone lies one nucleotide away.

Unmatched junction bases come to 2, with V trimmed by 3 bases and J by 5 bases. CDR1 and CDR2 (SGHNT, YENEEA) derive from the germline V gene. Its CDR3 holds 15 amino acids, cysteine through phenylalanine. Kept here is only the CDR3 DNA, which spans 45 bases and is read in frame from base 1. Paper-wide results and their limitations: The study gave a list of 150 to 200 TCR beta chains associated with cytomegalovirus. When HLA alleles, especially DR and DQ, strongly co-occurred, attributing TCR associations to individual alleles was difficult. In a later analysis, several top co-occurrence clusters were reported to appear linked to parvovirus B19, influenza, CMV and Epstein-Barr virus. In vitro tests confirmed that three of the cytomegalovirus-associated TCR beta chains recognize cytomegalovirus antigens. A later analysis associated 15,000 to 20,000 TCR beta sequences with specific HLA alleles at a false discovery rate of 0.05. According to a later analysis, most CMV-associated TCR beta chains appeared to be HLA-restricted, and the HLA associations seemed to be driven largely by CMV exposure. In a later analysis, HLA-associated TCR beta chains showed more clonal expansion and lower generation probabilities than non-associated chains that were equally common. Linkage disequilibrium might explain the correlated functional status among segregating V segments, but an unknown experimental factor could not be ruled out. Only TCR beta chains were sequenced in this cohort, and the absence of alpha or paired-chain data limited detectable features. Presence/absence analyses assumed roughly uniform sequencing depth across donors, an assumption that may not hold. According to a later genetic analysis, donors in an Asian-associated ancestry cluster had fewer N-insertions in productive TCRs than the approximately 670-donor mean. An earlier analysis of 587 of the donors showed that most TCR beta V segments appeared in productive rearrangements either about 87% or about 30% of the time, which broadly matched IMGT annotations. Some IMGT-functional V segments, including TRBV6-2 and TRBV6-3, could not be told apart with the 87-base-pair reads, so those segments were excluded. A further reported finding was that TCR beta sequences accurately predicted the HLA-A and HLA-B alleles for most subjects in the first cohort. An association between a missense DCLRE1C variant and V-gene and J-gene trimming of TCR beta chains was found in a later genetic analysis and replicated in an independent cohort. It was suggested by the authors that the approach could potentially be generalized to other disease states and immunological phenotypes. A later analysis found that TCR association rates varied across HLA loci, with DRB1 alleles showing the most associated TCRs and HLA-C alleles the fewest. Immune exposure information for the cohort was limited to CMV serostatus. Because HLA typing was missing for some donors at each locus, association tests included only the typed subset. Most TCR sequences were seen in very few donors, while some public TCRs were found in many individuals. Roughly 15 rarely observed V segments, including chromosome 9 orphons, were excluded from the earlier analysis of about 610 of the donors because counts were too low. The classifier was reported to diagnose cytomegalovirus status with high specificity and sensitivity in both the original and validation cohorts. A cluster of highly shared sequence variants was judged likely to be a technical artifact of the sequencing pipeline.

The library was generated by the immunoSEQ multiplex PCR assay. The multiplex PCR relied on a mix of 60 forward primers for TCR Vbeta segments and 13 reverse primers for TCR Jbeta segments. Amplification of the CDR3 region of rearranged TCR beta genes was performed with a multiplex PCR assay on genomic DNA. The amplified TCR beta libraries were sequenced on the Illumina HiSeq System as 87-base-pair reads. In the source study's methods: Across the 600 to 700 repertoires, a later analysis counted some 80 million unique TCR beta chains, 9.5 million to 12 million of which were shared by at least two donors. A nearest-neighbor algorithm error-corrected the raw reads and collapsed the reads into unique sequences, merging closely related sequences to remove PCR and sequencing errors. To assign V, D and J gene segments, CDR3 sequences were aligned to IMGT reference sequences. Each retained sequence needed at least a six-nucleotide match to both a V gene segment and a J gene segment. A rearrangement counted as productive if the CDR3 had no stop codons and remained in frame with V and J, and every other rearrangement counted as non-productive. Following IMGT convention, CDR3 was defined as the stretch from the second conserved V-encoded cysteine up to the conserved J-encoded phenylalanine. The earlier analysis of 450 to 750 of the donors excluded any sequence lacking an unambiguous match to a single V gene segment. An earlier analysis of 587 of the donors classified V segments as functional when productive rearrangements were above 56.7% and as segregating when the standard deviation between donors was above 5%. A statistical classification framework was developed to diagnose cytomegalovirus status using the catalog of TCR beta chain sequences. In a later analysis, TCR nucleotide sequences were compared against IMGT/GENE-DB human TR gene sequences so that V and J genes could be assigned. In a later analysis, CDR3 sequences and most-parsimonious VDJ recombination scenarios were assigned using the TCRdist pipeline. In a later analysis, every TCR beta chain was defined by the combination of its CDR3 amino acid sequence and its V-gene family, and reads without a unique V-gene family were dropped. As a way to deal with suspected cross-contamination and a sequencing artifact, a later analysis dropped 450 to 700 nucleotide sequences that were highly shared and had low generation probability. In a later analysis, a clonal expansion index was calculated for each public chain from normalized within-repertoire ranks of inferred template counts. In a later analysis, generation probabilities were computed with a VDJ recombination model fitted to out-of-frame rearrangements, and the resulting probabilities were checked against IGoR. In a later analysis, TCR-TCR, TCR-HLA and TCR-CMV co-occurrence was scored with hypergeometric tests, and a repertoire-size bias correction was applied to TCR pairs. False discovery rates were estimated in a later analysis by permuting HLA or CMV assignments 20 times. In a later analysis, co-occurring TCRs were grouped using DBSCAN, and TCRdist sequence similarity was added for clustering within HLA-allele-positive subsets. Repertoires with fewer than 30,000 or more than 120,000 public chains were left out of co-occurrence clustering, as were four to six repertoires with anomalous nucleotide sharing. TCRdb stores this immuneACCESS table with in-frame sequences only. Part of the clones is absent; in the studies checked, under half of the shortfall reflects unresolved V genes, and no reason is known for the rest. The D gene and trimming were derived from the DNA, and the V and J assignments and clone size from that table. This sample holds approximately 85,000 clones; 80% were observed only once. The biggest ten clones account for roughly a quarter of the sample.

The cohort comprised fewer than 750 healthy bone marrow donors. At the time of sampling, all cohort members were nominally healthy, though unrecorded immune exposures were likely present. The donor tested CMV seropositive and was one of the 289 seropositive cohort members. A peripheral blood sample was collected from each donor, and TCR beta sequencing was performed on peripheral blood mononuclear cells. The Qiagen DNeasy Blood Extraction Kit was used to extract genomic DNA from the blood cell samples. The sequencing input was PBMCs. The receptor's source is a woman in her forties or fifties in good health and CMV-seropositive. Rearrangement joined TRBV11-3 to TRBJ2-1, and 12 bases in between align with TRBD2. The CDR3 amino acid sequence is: CASSFRTSGDNEQFF. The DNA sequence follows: TGTGCCAGCAGCTTTAGGACTAGCGGGGACAATGAGCAGTTCTTC.